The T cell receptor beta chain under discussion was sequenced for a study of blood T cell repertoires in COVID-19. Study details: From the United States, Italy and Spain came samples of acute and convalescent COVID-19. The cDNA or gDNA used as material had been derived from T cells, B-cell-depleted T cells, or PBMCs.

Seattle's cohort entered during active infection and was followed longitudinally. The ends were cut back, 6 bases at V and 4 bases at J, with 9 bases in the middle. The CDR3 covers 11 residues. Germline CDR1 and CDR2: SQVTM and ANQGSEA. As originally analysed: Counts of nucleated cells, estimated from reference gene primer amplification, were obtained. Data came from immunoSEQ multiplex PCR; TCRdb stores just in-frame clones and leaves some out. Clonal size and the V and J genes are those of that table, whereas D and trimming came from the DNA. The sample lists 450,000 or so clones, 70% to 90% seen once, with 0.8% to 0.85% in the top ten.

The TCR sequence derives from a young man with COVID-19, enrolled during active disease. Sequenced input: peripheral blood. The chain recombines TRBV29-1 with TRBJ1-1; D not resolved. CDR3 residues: CSVQTITEAFF. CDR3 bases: TGCAGCGTCCAGACTATCACTGAAGCTTTCTTT.